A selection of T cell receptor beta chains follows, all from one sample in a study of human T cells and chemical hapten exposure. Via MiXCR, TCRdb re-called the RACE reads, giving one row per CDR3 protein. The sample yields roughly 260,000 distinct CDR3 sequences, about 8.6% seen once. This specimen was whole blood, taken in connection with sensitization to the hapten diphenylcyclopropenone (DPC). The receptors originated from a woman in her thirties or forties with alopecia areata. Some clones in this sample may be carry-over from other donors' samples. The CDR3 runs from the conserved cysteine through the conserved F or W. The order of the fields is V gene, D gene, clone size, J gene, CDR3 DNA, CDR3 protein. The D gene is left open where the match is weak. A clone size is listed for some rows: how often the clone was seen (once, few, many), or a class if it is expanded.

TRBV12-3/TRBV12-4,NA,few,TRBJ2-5,TGTGCCAGCAGTTTAGGGGGGACGACCCAGTACTTC,CASSLGGTTQYF
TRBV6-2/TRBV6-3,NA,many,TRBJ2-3,TGTGCCAGCAGTTACAAAGGGGCCGGCTCCGTCACGCAGTATTTT,CASSYKGAGSVTQYF
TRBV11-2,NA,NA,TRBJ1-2,TGTGCCAGCAGGAACGGGTATGGCTACACCTTC,CASRNGYGYTF
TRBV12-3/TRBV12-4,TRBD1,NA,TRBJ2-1,TGTGCCAGCAGTTTCCCCGGGACAGTCAACAATGAGCAGTTCTTC,CASSFPGTVNNEQFF
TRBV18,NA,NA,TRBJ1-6,TGTGCCAGCTCACCACTTGCCTCCTATAATTCACCCCTCCACTTT,CASSPLASYNSPLHF
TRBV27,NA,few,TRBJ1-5,TGTGCCAGCAGCTGGGGGGGGCTCGGTCAGCCCCAGCATTTT,CASSWGGLGQPQHF
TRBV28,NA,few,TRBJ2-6,TGTGCCAGCAGTTTATACAGGGATCCTATCTCTGGGGCCAACGTCCTGACTTTC,CASSLYRDPISGANVLTF
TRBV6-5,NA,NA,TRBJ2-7,TGTGCCAGCACCTTAAGGGAACAGGGATTCTACGAGCAGTACTTC,CASTLREQGFYEQYF
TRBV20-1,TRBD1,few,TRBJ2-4,TGCAGTGCTAGACAGGACAGGGCCTCGGACATTCAGTACTTC,CSARQDRASDIQYF
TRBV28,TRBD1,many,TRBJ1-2,TGTGCCAGCTCGACAGGGGGCGAGTACTATGGCTACACCTTC,CASSTGGEYYGYTF
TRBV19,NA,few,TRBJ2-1,TGTGCCAGTAGTATCGACAGAAGTTCTGAGCAGTTCTTC,CASSIDRSSEQFF
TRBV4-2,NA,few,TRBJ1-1,TGTGCCAGCAGCCAAGATCGGGGAACGGACGAAGCTTTCTTT,CASSQDRGTDEAFF
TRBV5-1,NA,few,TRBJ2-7,TGCGCCAGCAGCTTGATGGTGGGATCCCTTGCCTACGAGCAGTACTTC,CASSLMVGSLAYEQYF
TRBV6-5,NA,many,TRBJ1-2,TGTGCCAGCAGTTACCCGGATTCGGGGGGCTACACCTTC,CASSYPDSGGYTF
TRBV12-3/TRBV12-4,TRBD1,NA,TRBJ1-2,TGTGCCAGCAGTTTAGAGGGGGCAGGGTATGGCTACACCTTC,CASSLEGAGYGYTF
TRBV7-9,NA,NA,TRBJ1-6,TGTGCCAGCAGCTTACAGGGCTCAAATTCACCCCTCCACTTT,CASSLQGSNSPLHF
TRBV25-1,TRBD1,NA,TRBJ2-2,TGTGCCAGCAGTGAAACCGGGACAGAAATCGGGGAGCTGTTTTTT,CASSETGTEIGELFF
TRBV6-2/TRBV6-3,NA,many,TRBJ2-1,TGTGCCAGCAGAGACCACGTAGCCCCTTACAATGAGCAGTTCTTC,CASRDHVAPYNEQFF